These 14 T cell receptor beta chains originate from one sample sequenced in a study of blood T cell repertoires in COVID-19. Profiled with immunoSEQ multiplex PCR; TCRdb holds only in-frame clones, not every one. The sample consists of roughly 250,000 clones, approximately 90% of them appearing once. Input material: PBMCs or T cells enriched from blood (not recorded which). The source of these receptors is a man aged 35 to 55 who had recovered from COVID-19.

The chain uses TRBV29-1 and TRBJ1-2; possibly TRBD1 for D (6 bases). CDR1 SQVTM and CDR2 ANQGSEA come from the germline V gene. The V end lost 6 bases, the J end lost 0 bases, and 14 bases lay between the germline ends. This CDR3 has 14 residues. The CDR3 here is CSVAGTRANYGYTF. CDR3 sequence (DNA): TGCAGCGTCGCCGGGACAAGAGCTAACTATGGCTACACCTTC. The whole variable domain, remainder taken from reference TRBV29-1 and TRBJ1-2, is SAVISQKPSRDICQRGTSLTIQCQVDSQVTMMFWYRQQPGQSLTLIATANQGSEATYESGFVIDKFPISRPNLTFSTLTVSNMSPEDSSIYLCSVAGTRANYGYTFGSGTRLTVV.

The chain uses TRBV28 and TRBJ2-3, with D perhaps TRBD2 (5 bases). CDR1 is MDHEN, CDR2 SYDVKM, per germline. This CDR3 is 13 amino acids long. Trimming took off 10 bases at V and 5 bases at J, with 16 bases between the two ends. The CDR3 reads CATIERRLDTQYF. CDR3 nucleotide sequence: TGTGCCACCATAGAGCGGAGACTAGATACGCAGTATTTT.

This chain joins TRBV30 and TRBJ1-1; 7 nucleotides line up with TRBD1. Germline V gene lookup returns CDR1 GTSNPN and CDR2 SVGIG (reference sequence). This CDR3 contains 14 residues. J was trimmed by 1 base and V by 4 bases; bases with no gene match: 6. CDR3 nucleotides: TGTGCCTGGAATCCCGGGACAGCGAACACTGAAGCTTTCTTT. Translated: CAWNPGTANTEAFF.

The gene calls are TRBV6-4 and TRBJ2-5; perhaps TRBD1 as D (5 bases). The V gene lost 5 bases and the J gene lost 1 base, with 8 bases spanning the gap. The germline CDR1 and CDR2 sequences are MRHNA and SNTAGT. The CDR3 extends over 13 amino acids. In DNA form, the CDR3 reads TGTGCCAGCAGTACAGGTCCCCAAGAGACCCAGTACTTC. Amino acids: CASSTGPQETQYF.

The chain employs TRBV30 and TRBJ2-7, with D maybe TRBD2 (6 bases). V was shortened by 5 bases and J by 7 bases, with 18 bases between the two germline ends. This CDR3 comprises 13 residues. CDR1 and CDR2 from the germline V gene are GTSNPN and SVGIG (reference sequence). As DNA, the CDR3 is TGTGCCTGGCAGACGGGACTGGCCTGGGAGCAGTACTTC. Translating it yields CAWQTGLAWEQYF.

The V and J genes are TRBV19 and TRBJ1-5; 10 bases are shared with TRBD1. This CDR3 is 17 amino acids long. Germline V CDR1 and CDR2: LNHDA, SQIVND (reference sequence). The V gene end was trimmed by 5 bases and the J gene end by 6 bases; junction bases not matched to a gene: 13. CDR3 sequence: CASSDDRGPLGGQPQHF. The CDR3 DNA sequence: TGTGCCAGTAGTGATGACAGGGGGCCCCTAGGGGGTCAGCCCCAGCATTTT.

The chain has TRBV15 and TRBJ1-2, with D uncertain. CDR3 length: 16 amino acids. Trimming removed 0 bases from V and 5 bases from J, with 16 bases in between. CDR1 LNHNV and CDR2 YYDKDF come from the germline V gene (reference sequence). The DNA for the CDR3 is TGTGCCACCAGCAGAGAAATAAGACTAGGAACGTATGGCTACACCTTC. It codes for CATSREIRLGTYGYTF.

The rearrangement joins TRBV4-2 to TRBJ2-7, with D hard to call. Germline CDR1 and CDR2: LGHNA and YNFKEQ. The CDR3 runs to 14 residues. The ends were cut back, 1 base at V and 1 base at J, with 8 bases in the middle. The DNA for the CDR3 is TGTGCCAGCAGCCAAGCCCAGATTTCCTACGAGCAGTACTTC. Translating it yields CASSQAQISYEQYF.

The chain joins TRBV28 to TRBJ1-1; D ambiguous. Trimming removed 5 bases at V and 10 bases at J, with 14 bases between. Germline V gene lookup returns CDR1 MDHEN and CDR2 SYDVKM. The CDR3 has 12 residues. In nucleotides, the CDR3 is TGTGCCAGCAGTCCCCCCCAAATGGCAGCTTTCTTT. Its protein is CASSPPQMAAFF.

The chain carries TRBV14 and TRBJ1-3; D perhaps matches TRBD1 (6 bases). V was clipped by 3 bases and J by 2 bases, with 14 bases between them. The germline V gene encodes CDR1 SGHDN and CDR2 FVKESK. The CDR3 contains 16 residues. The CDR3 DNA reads TGTGCCAGCAGCCACAGAGAGACAGGCGCTGGAAACACCATATATTTT. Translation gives CASSHRETGAGNTIYF.

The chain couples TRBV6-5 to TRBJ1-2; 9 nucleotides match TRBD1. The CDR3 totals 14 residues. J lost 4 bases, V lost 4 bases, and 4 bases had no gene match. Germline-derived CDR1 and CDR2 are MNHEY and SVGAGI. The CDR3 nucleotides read TGTGCCAGCAGTTTGGGACAGGGCCTCTATGGCTACACCTTC. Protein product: CASSLGQGLYGYTF.

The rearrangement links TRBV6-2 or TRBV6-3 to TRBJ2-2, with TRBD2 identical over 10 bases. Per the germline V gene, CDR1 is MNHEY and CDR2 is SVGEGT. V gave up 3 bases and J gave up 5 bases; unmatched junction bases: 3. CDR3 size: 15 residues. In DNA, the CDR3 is TGTGCCAGCAGTTATCTAGCGGGAGTGACCGGGGAGCTGTTTTTT. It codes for CASSYLAGVTGELFF.

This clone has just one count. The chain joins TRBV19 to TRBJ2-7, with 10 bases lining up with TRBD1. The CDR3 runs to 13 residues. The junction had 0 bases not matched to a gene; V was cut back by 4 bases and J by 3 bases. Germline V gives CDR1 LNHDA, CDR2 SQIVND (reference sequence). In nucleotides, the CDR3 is TGTGCCAGTAGTAGGGACAGGGGCTACGAGCAGTACTTC. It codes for CASSRDRGYEQYF.

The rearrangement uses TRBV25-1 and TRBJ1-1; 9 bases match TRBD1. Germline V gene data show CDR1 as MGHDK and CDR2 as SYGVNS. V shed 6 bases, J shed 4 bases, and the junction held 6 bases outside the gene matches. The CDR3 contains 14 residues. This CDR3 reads CASSRQGEGTEAFF. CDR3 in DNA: TGTGCCAGCAGCCGACAGGGGGAGGGCACTGAAGCTTTCTTT.